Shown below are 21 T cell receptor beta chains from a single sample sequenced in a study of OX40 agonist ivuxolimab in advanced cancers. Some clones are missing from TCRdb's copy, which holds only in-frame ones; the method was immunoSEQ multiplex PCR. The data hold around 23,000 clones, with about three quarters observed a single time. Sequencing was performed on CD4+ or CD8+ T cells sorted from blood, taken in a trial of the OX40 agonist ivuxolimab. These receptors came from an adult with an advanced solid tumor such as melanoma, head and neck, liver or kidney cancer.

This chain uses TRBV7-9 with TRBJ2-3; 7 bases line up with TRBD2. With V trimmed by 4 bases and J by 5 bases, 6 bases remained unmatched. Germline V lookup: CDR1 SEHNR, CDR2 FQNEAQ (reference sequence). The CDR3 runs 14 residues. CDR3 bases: TGTGCCAGCAGCTCGGGGGGAGCCGTAGATACGCAGTATTTT. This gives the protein CASSSGGAVDTQYF.

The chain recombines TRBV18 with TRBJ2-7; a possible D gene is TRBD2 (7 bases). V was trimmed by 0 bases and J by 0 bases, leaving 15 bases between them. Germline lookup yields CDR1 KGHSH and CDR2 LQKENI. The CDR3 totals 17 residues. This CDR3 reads CASSPPIGGLDSYEQYF. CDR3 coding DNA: TGTGCCAGCTCACCACCAATCGGGGGGCTGGACTCCTACGAGCAGTACTTC.

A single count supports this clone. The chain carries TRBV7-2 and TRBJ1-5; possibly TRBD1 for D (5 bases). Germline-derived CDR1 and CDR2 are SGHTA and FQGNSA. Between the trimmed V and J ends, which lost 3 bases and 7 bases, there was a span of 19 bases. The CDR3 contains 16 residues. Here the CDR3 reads CASSFSGGEGGQPQHF. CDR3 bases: TGTGCCAGCAGCTTTAGCGGGGGGGAGGGTGGCCAGCCCCAGCATTTT.

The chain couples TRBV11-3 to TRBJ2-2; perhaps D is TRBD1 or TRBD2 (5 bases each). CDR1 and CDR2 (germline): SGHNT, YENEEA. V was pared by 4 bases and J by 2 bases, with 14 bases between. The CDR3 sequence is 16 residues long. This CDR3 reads CASSSVRGLNTGELFF. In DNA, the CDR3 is TGTGCCAGCAGCTCCGTCCGGGGCCTAAACACCGGGGAGCTGTTTTTT.

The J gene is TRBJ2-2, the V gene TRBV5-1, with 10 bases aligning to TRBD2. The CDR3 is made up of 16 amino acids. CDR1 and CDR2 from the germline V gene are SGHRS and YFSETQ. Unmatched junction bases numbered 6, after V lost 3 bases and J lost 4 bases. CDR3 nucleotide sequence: TGCGCCAGCAGCTCCAGCGGGGGGGTACGCACCGGGGAGCTGTTTTTT. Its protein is CASSSSGGVRTGELFF.

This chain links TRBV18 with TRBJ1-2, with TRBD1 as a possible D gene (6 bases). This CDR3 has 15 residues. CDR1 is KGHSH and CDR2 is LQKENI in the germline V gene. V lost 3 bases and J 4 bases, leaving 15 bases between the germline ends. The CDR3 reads CASSPKNREIYGYTF. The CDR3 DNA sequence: TGTGCCAGCTCACCGAAGAACAGGGAGATCTATGGCTACACCTTC.

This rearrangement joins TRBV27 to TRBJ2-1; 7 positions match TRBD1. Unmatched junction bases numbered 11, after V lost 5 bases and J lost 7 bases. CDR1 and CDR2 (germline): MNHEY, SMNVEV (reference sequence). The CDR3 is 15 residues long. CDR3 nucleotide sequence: TGTGCCAGCAGTCCCTGGGACAGCCCTAAAAATGAGCAGTTCTTC. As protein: CASSPWDSPKNEQFF.

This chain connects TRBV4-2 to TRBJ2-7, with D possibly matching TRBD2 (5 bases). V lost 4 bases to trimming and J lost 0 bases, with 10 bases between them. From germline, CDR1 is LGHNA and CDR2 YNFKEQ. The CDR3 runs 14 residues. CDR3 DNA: TGTGCCAGCAGCCCGGAGCGGAGCTCCTACGAGCAGTACTTC. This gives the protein CASSPERSSYEQYF.

The CDR3 region is CASRPTRGELFF. The CDR3 nucleotides read TGTGCCAGCAGACCTACACGAGGGGAGCTGTTTTTT. The V gene is TRBV6-5, the J gene TRBJ2-2, with D unresolved. The V end was cut by 6 bases, the J end by 8 bases, with 10 bases between. This CDR3 is built from 12 residues. The germline CDR1 and CDR2 sequences are MNHEY and SVGAGI.

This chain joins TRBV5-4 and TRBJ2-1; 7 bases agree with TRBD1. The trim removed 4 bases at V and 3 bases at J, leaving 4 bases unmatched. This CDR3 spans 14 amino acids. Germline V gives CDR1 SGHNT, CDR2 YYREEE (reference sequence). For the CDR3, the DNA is TGTGCCAGCAGCCAAGACAGGGTCTACAATGAGCAGTTCTTC. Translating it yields CASSQDRVYNEQFF. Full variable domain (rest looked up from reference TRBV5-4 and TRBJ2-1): ETGVTQSPTHLIKTRGQQVTLRCSSQSGHNTVSWYQQALGQGPQFIFQYYREEENGRGNFPPRFSGLQFPNYSSELNVNALELDDSALYLCASSQDRVYNEQFFGPGTRLTVL.

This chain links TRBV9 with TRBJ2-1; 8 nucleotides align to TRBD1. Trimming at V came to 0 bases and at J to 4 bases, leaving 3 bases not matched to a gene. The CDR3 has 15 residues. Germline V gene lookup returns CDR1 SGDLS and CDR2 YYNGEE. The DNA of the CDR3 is TGTGCCAGCAGCGTAGATGGGACAGGTTACAATGAGCAGTTCTTC. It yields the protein CASSVDGTGYNEQFF.

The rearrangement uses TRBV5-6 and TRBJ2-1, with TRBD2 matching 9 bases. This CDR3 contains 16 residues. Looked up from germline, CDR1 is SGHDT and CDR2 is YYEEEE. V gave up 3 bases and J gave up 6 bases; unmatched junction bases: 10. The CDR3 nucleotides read TGTGCCAGCAGCTATTATAGCGGGAGCTTCGGCAATGAGCAGTTCTTC. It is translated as CASSYYSGSFGNEQFF.

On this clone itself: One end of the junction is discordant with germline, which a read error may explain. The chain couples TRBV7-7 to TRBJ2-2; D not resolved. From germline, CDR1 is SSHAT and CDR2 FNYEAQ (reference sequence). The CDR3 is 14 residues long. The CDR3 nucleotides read TGTGCTAGCAGCTTGTCTGACGGGCCCGGGGAGCTGTTTTTT. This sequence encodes CASSLSDGPGELFF. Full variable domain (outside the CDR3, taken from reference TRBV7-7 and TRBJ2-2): GAGVSQSPRYKVTKRGQDVTLRCDPISSHATLYWYQQALGQGPEFLTYFNYEAQPDKSGLPSDRFSAERPEGSISTLTIQRTEQRDSAMYRCASSLSDGPGELFFGEGSRLTVL.

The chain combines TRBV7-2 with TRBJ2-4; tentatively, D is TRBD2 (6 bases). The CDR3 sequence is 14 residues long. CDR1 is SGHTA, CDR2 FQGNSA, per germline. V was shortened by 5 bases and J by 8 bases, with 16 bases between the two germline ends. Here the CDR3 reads CASSARLPGDIQYF. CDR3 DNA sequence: TGTGCCAGCAGCGCCCGACTACCGGGGGACATTCAGTACTTC.

CDR3 DNA: TGTGCCAGCTGGGGCCTACCCCAATATGGCTACACCTTC. Amino acids: CASWGLPQYGYTF. This chain links TRBV2 with TRBJ1-2; maybe TRBD1 (5 bases). V was trimmed by 8 bases and J by 5 bases, leaving 15 bases between them. Germline loops: CDR1 SNHLY, CDR2 FYNNEI. The CDR3 contains 13 residues.

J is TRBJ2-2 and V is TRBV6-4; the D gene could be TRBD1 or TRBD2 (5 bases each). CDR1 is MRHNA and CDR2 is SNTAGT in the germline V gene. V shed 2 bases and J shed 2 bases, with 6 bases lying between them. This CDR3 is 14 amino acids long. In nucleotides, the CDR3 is TGTGCCAGCAGTGACGGGGACAACACCGGGGAGCTGTTTTTT. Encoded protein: CASSDGDNTGELFF.

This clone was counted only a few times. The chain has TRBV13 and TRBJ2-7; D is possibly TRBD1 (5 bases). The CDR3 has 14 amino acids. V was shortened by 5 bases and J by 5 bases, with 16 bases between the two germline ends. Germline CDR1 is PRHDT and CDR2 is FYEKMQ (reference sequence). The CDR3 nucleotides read TGTGCCAGCAGCCCGCGGCAGGGCGGCCACGAGCAGTACTTC. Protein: CASSPRQGGHEQYF.

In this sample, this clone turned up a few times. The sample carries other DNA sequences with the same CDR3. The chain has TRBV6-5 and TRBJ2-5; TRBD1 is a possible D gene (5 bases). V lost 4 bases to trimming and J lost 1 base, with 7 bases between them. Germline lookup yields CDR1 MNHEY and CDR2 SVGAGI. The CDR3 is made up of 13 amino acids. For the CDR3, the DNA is TGTGCCAGCAGTTGGACATCCCAAGAGACCCAGTACTTC. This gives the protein CASSWTSQETQYF.

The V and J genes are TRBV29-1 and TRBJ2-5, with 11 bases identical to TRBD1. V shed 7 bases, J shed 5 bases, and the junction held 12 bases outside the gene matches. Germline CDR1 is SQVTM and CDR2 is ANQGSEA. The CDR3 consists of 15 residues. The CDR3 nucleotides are TGCAGCGCCGTGAGGAGGACAGGGGGCGGGGAGACCCAGTACTTC. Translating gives CSAVRRTGGGETQYF.

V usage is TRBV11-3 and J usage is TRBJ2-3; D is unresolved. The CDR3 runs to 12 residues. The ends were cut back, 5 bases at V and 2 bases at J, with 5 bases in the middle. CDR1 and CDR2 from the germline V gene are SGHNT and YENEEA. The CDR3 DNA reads TGTGCCAGCAGCCTACACACAGATACGCAGTATTTT. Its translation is CASSLHTDTQYF.

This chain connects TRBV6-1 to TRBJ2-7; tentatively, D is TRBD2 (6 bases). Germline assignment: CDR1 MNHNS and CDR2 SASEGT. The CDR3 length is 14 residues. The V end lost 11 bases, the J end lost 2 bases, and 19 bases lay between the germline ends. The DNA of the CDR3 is TGTGCCGGCGGGGAGCGGACCTTTGCCTACGAGCAGTACTTC. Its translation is CAGGERTFAYEQYF.